This is a list of T cell receptor beta chains from one sample in a study of T-cell reconstitution after alpha-beta-depleted transplantation in children. MiXCR was run by TCRdb on the PCR reads, yielding one entry per CDR3 protein. Seen here are about 180,000 distinct CDR3 sequences, more than 9.5% observed once, and the top ten hold about 13%. The input for sequencing was PBMCs, taken before TCRalphabeta/CD19-depleted stem cell transplant. The receptors here all came from a boy aged 2-9 years with acute myeloid leukemia, due to receive a stem cell transplant. CDR3s include the opening cysteine and the closing phenylalanine or tryptophan. The D gene is left open where the match is weak. Size is stated for part of the rows, as once, few or many counts, or as a class when the clone is expanded.

V,size,J,D,CDR3,DNA
TRBV29-1,many,TRBJ2-3,NA,CSVVVGNTQYF,TGCAGCGTTGTGGTGGGAAATACGCAGTATTTT
TRBV5-1,NA,TRBJ2-1,TRBD2,CASSFTSGAFEQFF,TGCGCCAGCAGCTTTACTAGCGGGGCCTTTGAGCAGTTCTTC
TRBV12-3/TRBV12-4,many,TRBJ1-5,NA,CASSPDSYSNQPQHF,TGTGCCAGCAGCCCGGACAGCTATAGCAATCAGCCCCAGCATTTT
TRBV7-9,many,TRBJ2-1,NA,CASSLVPRSNNEQFF,TGTGCCAGCAGCTTGGTCCCTCGTTCCAACAATGAGCAGTTCTTC
TRBV2,many,TRBJ1-1,NA,CASSTGFLEAFF,TGTGCCAGCAGTACAGGTTTCCTAGAAGCTTTCTTT
TRBV13,many,TRBJ2-3,NA,CASSPQLGGYTDTQYF,TGTGCCAGCAGCCCCCAATTGGGGGGTTACACAGATACGCAGTATTTT
TRBV7-9,once,TRBJ1-5,TRBD1,CAISSSTGRNQPQHF,TGTGCCATCAGCTCCTCGACAGGGAGGAATCAGCCCCAGCATTTT
TRBV20-1,many,TRBJ2-1,NA,CSARGSYNEQFF,TGCAGTGCCCGGGGCTCCTACAATGAGCAGTTCTTC
TRBV2,many,TRBJ2-6,TRBD1,CASSDPGGHNVLTF,TGTGCCAGCAGTGACCCAGGGGGTCACAACGTCCTGACTTTC
TRBV14,many,TRBJ2-3,NA,CASSQRGRRTDTQYF,TGTGCCAGCAGCCAAAGGGGCAGGAGGACAGATACGCAGTATTTT
TRBV7-2,many,TRBJ2-2,NA,CASRAPNTGELFF,TGTGCCAGCAGGGCTCCGAACACCGGGGAGCTGTTTTTT
TRBV6-1,many,TRBJ2-5,TRBD2,CASSAHLAGLQETQYF,TGTGCCAGCAGTGCGCACCTAGCGGGGCTCCAAGAGACCCAGTACTTC
TRBV28,many,TRBJ2-2,NA,CASSLWWASDVTGELFF,TGTGCCAGCAGTTTATGGTGGGCTAGCGATGTCACCGGGGAGCTGTTTTTT
TRBV28,many,TRBJ2-7,TRBD1,CASSRDRLYEQYF,TGTGCCAGCAGCCGGGACAGGCTATACGAGCAGTACTTC
TRBV11-2,many,TRBJ2-1,NA,CASSPRGEVGYNEQFF,TGTGCCAGCAGCCCTCGAGGGGAAGTGGGCTACAATGAGCAGTTCTTC
TRBV28,NA,TRBJ2-5,NA,CAMSPGLLSNQETQYF,TGTGCCATGAGCCCCGGACTGCTCTCCAACCAAGAGACCCAGTACTTC
TRBV3-1,many,TRBJ2-1,TRBD1,CASSREATGVGRGEQFF,TGTGCCAGCAGCCGAGAAGCGACAGGGGTGGGTAGGGGTGAGCAGTTCTTC
TRBV7-9,many,TRBJ2-2,NA,CASSLGVNTGELFF,TGTGCCAGCAGCTTAGGAGTGAACACCGGGGAGCTGTTTTTT
TRBV6-1,NA,TRBJ1-1,NA,CASSRRTNTEAFF,TGTGCCAGCAGTCGACGGACGAACACTGAAGCTTTCTTT
TRBV4-2,NA,TRBJ2-1,NA,CASSLVQGGDNEQFF,TGTGCCAGCAGCCTCGTCCAGGGGGGGGACAATGAGCAGTTCTTC
TRBV20-1,many,TRBJ1-5,NA,CSLMAGSNQPQHF,TGCAGTCTTATGGCGGGTAGCAATCAGCCCCAGCATTTT
TRBV3-1,many,TRBJ2-3,TRBD1,CASSQDSAGGYTDTQYF,TGTGCCAGCAGCCAAGATTCCGCAGGGGGCTACACAGATACGCAGTATTTT
TRBV20-1,NA,TRBJ2-7,TRBD2,CSADTKLAGEQYF,TGCAGTGCCGATACCAAACTAGCGGGCGAGCAGTACTTC
TRBV15,many,TRBJ2-1,NA,CATSREGEQFF,TGTGCCACCAGCAGAGAGGGTGAGCAGTTCTTC
TRBV24-1,many,TRBJ2-3,TRBD2,CATSDPRGLAGSTDTQYF,TGTGCCACCAGTGATCCCCGAGGACTAGCGGGGAGCACAGATACGCAGTATTTT
TRBV6-5,many,TRBJ1-4,TRBD1,CASSYSGTGRKLFF,TGTGCCAGCAGTTACTCGGGGACAGGGAGGAAACTGTTTTTT
TRBV3-1,many,TRBJ2-3,NA,CASSQAGADTQYF,TGTGCCAGCAGCCAAGCGGGAGCAGATACGCAGTATTTT
TRBV10-3,many,TRBJ2-3,TRBD1,CAIRPDRGLEDTQYF,TGTGCCATCAGACCAGACAGGGGGCTAGAAGATACGCAGTATTTT